This T cell receptor (beta chain) originates from a study of T cell responses to AZD1222 COVID-19 vaccine. This CDR3 contains 16 residues. J was trimmed by 6 bases and V by 4 bases; bases with no gene match: 13. The germline V gene encodes CDR1 SGHNT and CDR2 YYREEE (reference sequence). Generated by immunoSEQ multiplex PCR, the TCRdb table keeps only in-frame clones and is missing some. In the table there are some 95,000 clones, 88% of which are singletons. As to this clone: Its antigen remains unknown.

Regarding the study as a whole: The breadth and depth of Spike-specific TCRs increased once two AZD1222 doses had been given.

V usage is TRBV5-4 and J usage is TRBJ1-2, with TRBD1 matching 9 bases. The sequencing used peripheral blood, collected 28 days after the second AZD1222 dose. This clonotype originated in an adult who received the AZD1222 COVID-19 vaccine. CDR3 DNA sequence: TGTGCCAGCAGCCCCTACCCGACAGGGGGTATCGATGGCTACACCTTC. It translates to CASSPYPTGGIDGYTF.